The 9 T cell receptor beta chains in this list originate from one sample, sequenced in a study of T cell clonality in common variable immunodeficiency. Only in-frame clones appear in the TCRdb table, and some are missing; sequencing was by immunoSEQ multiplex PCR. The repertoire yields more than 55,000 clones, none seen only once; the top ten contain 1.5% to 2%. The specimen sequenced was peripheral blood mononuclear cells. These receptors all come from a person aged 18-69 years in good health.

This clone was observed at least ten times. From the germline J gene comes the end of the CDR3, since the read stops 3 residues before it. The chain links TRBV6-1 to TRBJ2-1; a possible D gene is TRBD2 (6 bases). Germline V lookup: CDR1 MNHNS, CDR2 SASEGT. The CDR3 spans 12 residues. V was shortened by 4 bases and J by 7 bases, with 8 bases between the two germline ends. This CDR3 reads CASSGRGNEQFF. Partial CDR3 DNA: TGTGCCAGCAGTGGTCGGGGGAATGAG.

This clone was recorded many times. The sequenced CDR3 bases are TGCAGTGCTAGTTGGCCTAGTAGTGACGGTGAG. It yields the protein CSASWPSSDGE. The whole CDR3 is CSASWPSSDGEQFF. This chain links TRBV20-1 with TRBJ2-1, with D hard to call. The sequenced fragment ends 3 residues before the CDR3 boundary, so the rest is inferred from the germline J gene. CDR3 length equals 14 residues. CDR1 is DFQATT, CDR2 SNEGSKA, per germline (reference sequence). The V end was cut by 3 bases, the J end by 9 bases, with 18 bases between.

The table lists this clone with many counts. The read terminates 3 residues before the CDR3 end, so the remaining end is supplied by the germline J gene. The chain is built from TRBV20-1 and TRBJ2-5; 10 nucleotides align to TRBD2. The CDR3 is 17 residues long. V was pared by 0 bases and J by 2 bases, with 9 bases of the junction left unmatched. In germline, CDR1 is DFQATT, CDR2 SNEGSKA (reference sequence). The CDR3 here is CSARDGFGTSVQETQYF. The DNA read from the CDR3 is TGCAGTGCTAGAGATGGATTCGGGACTAGCGTTCAAGAGACC.

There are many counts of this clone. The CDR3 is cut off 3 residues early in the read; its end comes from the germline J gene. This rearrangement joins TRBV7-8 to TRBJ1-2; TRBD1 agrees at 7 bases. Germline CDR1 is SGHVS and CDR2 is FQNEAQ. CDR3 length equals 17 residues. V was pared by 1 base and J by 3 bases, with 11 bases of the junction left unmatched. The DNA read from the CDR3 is TGTGCCAGCAGCTTAGAGGCAGGGGGAACTCCCTACTATGGC. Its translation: CASSLEAGGTPYYG. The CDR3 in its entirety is CASSLEAGGTPYYGYTF.

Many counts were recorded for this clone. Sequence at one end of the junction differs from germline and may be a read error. The covered CDR3 bases are TGCGCCAGCAGCCAAGATGGGGGGAGAAAA. Its translation is CASSQDGGRK. The whole CDR3 sequence is CASSQDGGRKLFF. V usage is TRBV4-2 and J usage is TRBJ1-4, with D possibly matching TRBD1 (5 bases). The read terminates 3 residues before the CDR3 end, so the remaining end is supplied by the germline J gene. The germline gives CDR1 LGHNA, CDR2 YNFKEQ. This CDR3 is built from 13 residues.

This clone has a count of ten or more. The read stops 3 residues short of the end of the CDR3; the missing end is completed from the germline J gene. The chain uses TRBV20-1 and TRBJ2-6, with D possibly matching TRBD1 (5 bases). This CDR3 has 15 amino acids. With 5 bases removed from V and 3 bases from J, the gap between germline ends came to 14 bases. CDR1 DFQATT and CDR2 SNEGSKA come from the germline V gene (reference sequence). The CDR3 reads CSAPGNVHGANVLTF. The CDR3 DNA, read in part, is TGCAGTGCTCCAGGGAATGTGCATGGGGCCAACGTC.

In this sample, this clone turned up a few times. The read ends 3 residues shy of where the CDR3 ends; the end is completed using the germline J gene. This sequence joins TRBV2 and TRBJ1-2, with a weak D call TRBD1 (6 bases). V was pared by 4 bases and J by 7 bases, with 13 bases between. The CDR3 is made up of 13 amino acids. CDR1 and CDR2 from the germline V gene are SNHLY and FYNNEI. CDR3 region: CASSGTRRGGYTF. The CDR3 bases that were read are TGTGCCAGCAGTGGGACGCGCAGGGGTGGC.

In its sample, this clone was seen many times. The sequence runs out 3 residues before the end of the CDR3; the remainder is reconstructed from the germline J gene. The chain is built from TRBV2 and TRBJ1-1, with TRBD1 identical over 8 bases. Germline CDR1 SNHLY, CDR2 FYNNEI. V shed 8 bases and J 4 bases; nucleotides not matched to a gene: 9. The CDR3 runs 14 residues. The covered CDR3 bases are TGTGCCAGCCGTGGACAGGGATTTTCCACTGAA. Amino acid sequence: CASRGQGFSTE. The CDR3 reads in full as CASRGQGFSTEAFF. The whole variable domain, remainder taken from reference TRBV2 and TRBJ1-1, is EPEVTQTPSHQVTQMGQEVILRCVPISNHLYFYWYRQILGQKVEFLVSFYNNEISEKSEIFDDQFSVERPDGSNFTLKIRSTKLEDSAMYFCASRGQGFSTEAFFGQGTRLTVV.

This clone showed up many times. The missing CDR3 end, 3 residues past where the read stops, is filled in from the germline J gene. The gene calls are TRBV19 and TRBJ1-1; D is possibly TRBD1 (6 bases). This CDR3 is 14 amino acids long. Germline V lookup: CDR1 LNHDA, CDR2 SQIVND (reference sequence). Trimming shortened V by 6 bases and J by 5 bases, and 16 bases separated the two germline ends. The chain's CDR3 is CASRTSGGRTEAFF. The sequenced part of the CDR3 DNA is TGTGCCAGTAGGACTTCCGGGGGGCGGACTGAA.